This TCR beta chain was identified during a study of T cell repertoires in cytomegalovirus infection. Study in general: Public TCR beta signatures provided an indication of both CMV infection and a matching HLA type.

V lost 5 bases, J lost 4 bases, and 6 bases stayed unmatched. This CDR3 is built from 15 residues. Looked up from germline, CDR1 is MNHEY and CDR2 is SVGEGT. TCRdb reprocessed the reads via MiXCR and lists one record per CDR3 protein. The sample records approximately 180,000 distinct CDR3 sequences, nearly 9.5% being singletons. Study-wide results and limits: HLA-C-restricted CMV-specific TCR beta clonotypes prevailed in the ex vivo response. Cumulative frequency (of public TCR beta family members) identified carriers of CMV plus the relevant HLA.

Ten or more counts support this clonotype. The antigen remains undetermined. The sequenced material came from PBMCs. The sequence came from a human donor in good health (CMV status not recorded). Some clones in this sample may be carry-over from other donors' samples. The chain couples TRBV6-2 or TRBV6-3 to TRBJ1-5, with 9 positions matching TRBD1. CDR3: CASSPWDRANQPQHF. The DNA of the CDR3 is TGTGCCAGCAGTCCGTGGGACAGGGCGAATCAGCCCCAGCATTTT.